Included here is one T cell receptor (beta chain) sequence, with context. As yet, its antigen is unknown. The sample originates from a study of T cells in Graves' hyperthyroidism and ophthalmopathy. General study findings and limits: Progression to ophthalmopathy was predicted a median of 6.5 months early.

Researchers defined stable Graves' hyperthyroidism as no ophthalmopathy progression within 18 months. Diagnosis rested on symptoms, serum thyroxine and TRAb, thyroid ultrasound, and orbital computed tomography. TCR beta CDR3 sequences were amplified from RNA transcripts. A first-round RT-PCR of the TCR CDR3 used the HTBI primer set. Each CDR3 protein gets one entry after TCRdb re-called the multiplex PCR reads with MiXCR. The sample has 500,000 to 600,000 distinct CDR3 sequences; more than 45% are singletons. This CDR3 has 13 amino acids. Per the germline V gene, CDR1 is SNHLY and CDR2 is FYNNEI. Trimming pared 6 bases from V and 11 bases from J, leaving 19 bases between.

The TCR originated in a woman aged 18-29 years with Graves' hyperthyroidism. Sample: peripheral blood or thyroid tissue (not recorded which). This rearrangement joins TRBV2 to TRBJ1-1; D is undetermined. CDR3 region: CASRRGLRARAFF. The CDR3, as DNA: TGTGCCAGCAGACGAGGGCTCCGAGCAAGGGCTTTCTTT.